The clone carrying this T cell receptor (beta chain) was counted at least ten times. Antigen: not known. The entry originates in a study of metastatic and nonmetastatic thyroid tumors. Whole-study context: A comparison of repertoires was made across blood and tumor or nodule tissue from malignant and benign thyroid patients. Notes on the study in general: Malignant tumors reportedly showed significantly higher TCR beta diversity than benign nodules in both blood and tumor.

V was pared by 1 base and J by 1 base, with 7 bases between. This CDR3 spans 14 amino acids. The germline gives CDR1 SGHNT, CDR2 YENEEA. Every patient underwent thyroid surgery untreated. In the original processing: The study built a papillary thyroid cancer distant-metastasis classifier from CDR3 differences across clinicopathological groups. Through MiXCR, TCRdb re-clonotyped the PCR reads. The V and J calls, along with clone size, are taken from TCRdb and not from the paper's own processing. Of just over 70,000 clones listed, roughly 18% are singletons. Sequenced input: blood. The sequence was collected from a female donor with papillary thyroid cancer or a benign thyroid nodule (not recorded which). Some clones in this sample may be carry-over from other donors' samples. The V call is TRBV11-3, the J call TRBJ2-5; perhaps TRBD2 as D (5 bases). The DNA for the CDR3 is TGTGCCAGCAGCTTAGGTGGGAGCCAAGAGACCCAGTACTTC. This translates into CASSLGGSQETQYF.